The present T cell receptor (beta chain) was sequenced within a study of blood T cell repertoires in COVID-19. Study as a whole: Italy, Spain and the United States were the sources of the convalescent and acute COVID-19 samples. Sources were T cells, B-cell-depleted T cells, or PBMCs; the material itself was cDNA or gDNA.

Trimming cost V 0 bases and J 3 bases; bases outside gene matches: 9. The CDR3 covers 17 residues. Germline V gene lookup returns CDR1 SGHKS and CDR2 YYEKEE (reference sequence). The authors' processing: The assay estimated nucleated cells by amplifying reference gene primers. Assay: immunoSEQ multiplex PCR; the TCRdb copy retains only in-frame clones and omits some. V and J calls and clone size are as listed in that table; D and trimming were resolved from the DNA. Of 95,000 to 110,000 clones listed, about 80% are singletons. The origin of this receptor is a woman aged 80 or older with active or convalescent COVID-19. This chain joins TRBV5-5 and TRBJ2-3; 8 bases align to TRBD2. What was sequenced was peripheral blood. CDR3 region: CASSLGTFPSGTDTQYF. In nucleotides, the CDR3 is TGTGCCAGCAGCTTGGGGACTTTCCCTAGCGGGACAGATACGCAGTATTTT.